Listed below are T cell receptor beta chains from one sample, sequenced in a study of shared clonotypes between healthy human individuals. This table comes from immunoSEQ multiplex PCR, and its TCRdb copy is limited to in-frame clones, with some not included. The repertoire holds some 89,000 clones, with 67% as singletons. Material for sequencing was memory CD8+ T cells sorted from blood. Every receptor here comes from a man aged 25 to 45 in good health. CDR3s include the opening cysteine and the closing phenylalanine or tryptophan. The order of the fields is V gene, clone size, J gene, D gene, CDR3 DNA, CDR3 protein. The D gene is left open where the match is weak. Clone size is not always given. Where it is, it says once, few, many or a class for expanded clones.

>TRBV7-9|-|TRBJ2-7|TRBD1
TGTGCCAGCGGGGGCTACGGGACAGGGGGCGCTGGGCTGTGGGAGCAGTACTTC
CASGGYGTGGAGLWEQYF
>TRBV6-1|-|TRBJ2-5|-
TGTGCCAGCAGTGAAAGGACGGGAAGGGAGGTGACCCAGTACTTC
CASSERTGREVTQYF
>TRBV5-1|-|TRBJ2-1|-
TGCGCCAGCAGCTTGGAGCCGGAGGTACCTACCTACAATGAGCAGTTCTTC
CASSLEPEVPTYNEQFF
>TRBV5-4|-|TRBJ2-5|-
TGTGCCAGCAGCTTGAAGATTGGGGGCCCGGAGACCCAGTACTTC
CASSLKIGGPETQYF
>TRBV28|-|TRBJ2-7|TRBD1
TGTGCCAGCAGTTTCTTGACAGGGATGAGGACCTACGAGCAGTACTTC
CASSFLTGMRTYEQYF
>TRBV4-1|-|TRBJ1-4|-
TGCGCCAGCAGCCAAGTGGGGGGGACGGTGCGTGAAAAACTGTTTTTT
CASSQVGGTVREKLFF
>TRBV2|-|TRBJ2-3|TRBD2
TGTGCCACCGAAGACGAAGCGGGAGGGCGCACAGATACGCAGTATTTT
CATEDEAGGRTDTQYF
>TRBV27|once|TRBJ2-1|-
TGTGCCAGCAGCGGACTAAGCGCCTTGTATGAGCAGTTCTTC
CASSGLSALYEQFF
>TRBV11-2|-|TRBJ1-2|-
TGTGCCAGCAGCTTAGAACAGGGCCCTAACTATGGCTACACCTTC
CASSLEQGPNYGYTF
>TRBV19|-|TRBJ1-2|TRBD1
TGTGCCAGTAGTGCCGGACAGGGCCTCTATGGCTACACCTTC
CASSAGQGLYGYTF
>TRBV27|-|TRBJ1-2|TRBD1
TGTGCCAGCAGTTTCCAGGGACAGGACTACACCTTC
CASSFQGQDYTF
>TRBV6-5|-|TRBJ1-3|-
TGTGCCAGCAGTTACGACCGATCTGGCGGCACCATATATTTT
CASSYDRSGGTIYF
>TRBV14|-|TRBJ2-7|TRBD1
TGTGCCAGCAGCCGCCGGGACAGGGGGCCCGTCGGGTCCTACGAGCAGTACTTC
CASSRRDRGPVGSYEQYF
>TRBV6-4|-|TRBJ2-1|TRBD2
TGTGCCAGTGCCTTAGGGACTAGCGGGAGCAATGAGCAGTTCTTC
CASALGTSGSNEQFF
>TRBV25-1|-|TRBJ2-7|-
TGTGCCAGCAGTGAAAAAATCGGCGGGACGGATGAGCAGTACTTC
CASSEKIGGTDEQYF
>TRBV27|-|TRBJ1-2|TRBD1
TGTGCCAGCAGTTCCCACCGGGACAGTAACTATGGCTACACCTTC
CASSSHRDSNYGYTF
>TRBV5-1|few|TRBJ2-1|TRBD2
TGCGCCAGCAGCCAAGAGCGGGAGTACAATGAGCAGTTCTTC
CASSQEREYNEQFF
>TRBV28|few|TRBJ2-1|TRBD2
TGTGCCAGCAGTTTGGTAGCGGGAGAGGTGCAGTTCTTC
CASSLVAGEVQFF
>TRBV7-2|-|TRBJ1-5|-
TGTGCCAGCAGCTTTCTCAACAATCAGCCCCAGCATTTT
CASSFLNNQPQHF
>TRBV4-1|few|TRBJ2-5|TRBD2
TGCGCCAGCAGCCCAGCTAGCGGGAGGGACCAAGAGACCCAGTACTTC
CASSPASGRDQETQYF
>TRBV2|-|TRBJ2-7|TRBD2
TGTGCCAGCAACGTCGGGCTAGCGGCTTCCTACGAGCAGTACTTC
CASNVGLAASYEQYF
>TRBV27|-|TRBJ2-7|-
TGTGCCAGCAGTTTCTCCTTCGGATCCTACGAGCAGTACTTC
CASSFSFGSYEQYF
>TRBV9|-|TRBJ2-7|TRBD2
TGTGCCAGCAGCGTAGAGGATGGACTAGCGGGAGTCTACGAGCAGTACTTC
CASSVEDGLAGVYEQYF
>TRBV6-1|once|TRBJ1-2|-
TGTGCCGTTGGACGGGATGGCTACACCTTC
CAVGRDGYTF
>TRBV5-1|-|TRBJ2-1|TRBD2
TGCGCCAGCAGCCGGGGTGAGGCTAGCGGCGACAATGAGCAGTTCTTC
CASSRGEASGDNEQFF
>TRBV9|many|TRBJ1-4|-
TGTGCCAGCAGCGTAGGACAGGATGCTTCTGAAAAACTGTTTTTT
CASSVGQDASEKLFF
>TRBV19|few|TRBJ1-2|TRBD1
TGTGCCAGTAGTATTCTAGGGGACAGTTCGGCTAACTATGGCTACACCTTC
CASSILGDSSANYGYTF
>TRBV2|many|TRBJ1-5|TRBD1
TGTGCCAGCAGTGGGACAGGGGATTTTAGCAATCAGCCCCAGCATTTT
CASSGTGDFSNQPQHF
>TRBV7-6|once|TRBJ2-7|TRBD2
TGTGCCAGCAGCTTTTCTCTAGCGGGCTACGAGCAGTACTTC
CASSFSLAGYEQYF
>TRBV5-1|once|TRBJ2-7|TRBD1
TGCGCCAGCAGCCTGACAGGGAGCAACGAGCAGTACTTC
CASSLTGSNEQYF
>TRBV14|-|TRBJ2-1|-
TGTGCCAGCAGCCCAAACCCTAGTGCCATCTCCTACAATGAGCAGTTCTTC
CASSPNPSAISYNEQFF